These 15 T cell receptor beta chains originate from one sample sequenced in a study of Ad26.COV2.S vaccination and SARS-CoV-2 variants. Treatment denoted: about 20 received Ad26.COV2.S at low or high dose, single or two shots; 5 received placebo; per-sample allocation not given. The samples date from day 63 after the first vaccine or placebo injection. Clones were sequenced by immunoSEQ multiplex PCR, and TCRdb holds only the in-frame ones, with some missing. Of roughly 500,000 clones in the sample, around nine tenths were seen once. The input for sequencing was peripheral blood, taken in a trial of Ad26.COV2.S vaccine versus placebo. The receptors shown here come from a person aged 18-60 years who received the Ad26.COV2.S COVID-19 vaccine or a placebo.

V and J are TRBV28 and TRBJ1-1; D gene unclear. The V gene's germline CDR1 is MDHEN and CDR2 SYDVKM. V lost 4 bases and J 4 bases, leaving 16 bases between the germline ends. The CDR3 loop spans 15 amino acids. The DNA of the CDR3 is TGTGCCAGCAGTTCCAATAGGGCCTTGGGCACTGAAGCTTTCTTT. It codes for CASSSNRALGTEAFF.

For the CDR3, the DNA is TGCAGCGTTGCGGACGATACGCAGTATTTT. Translating gives CSVADDTQYF. The J gene is TRBJ2-3, the V gene TRBV29-1; D uncertain. Germline V gives CDR1 SQVTM, CDR2 ANQGSEA. V was cut by 4 bases and J by 6 bases, with 5 bases left in between. This CDR3 is built from 10 residues.

V usage is TRBV4-1 and J usage is TRBJ2-7; D remains ambiguous. Per the germline V gene, CDR1 is MGHRA and CDR2 is YSYEKL. The CDR3 covers 13 residues. The ends were cut back, 1 base at V and 2 bases at J, with 6 bases in the middle. The CDR3 bases are TGCGCCAGCAGCCAAGGAGAGGCCTACGAGCAGTACTTC. Translation gives CASSQGEAYEQYF.

The chain couples TRBV28 to TRBJ2-7; D gene ambiguous. The ends were cut back, 6 bases at V and 5 bases at J, with 11 bases in the middle. The CDR3 sequence is 12 residues long. Germline V gives CDR1 MDHEN, CDR2 SYDVKM. CDR3 in amino acids: CASSPDQDEQYF. CDR3 nucleotide sequence: TGTGCCAGCAGCCCCGACCAGGACGAGCAGTACTTC.

This clone was observed a handful of times. The V and J genes are TRBV7-3 and TRBJ1-6; the match to TRBD1 covers 10 bases. The V gene's germline CDR1 is SGHTA and CDR2 FQGTGA. The CDR3 is 15 residues long. Trimming at V came to 5 bases and at J to 6 bases, leaving 4 bases not matched to a gene. For the CDR3, the DNA is TGTGCCAGCAGCCGGGACAGGGGTGGTAATTCACCCCTCCACTTT. It is translated as CASSRDRGGNSPLHF.

In regard to this clone: The sample contains more than one DNA sequence encoding this CDR3. The chain employs TRBV18 and TRBJ2-7, with 7 positions matching TRBD1. CDR1 is KGHSH and CDR2 is LQKENI in the germline V gene. V dropped 3 bases and J dropped 0; count of bases not matched to a gene: 2. The CDR3 runs to 14 residues. The CDR3 region has the DNA TGTGCCAGCTCACCCAGGGGGAGCTCCTACGAGCAGTACTTC. Translating it yields CASSPRGSSYEQYF.

CDR3 bases: TGTGCCACCAGCTCCCGTCGTCCCACAGATACGCAGTATTTT. Translating it yields CATSSRRPTDTQYF. The chain recombines TRBV15 with TRBJ2-3; D is undetermined. The CDR3 length is 14 residues. The germline V and J ends were trimmed by 5 bases and 2 bases, with 11 bases remaining between them. The V gene's germline CDR1 is LNHNV and CDR2 YYDKDF (reference sequence).

As concerns this clone: Different DNA sequences within this sample yield the same CDR3. The rearrangement uses TRBV9 and TRBJ1-6, with 8 bases aligning to TRBD1. With V trimmed by 0 bases and J by 5 bases, 4 bases remained unmatched. Per the germline V gene, CDR1 is SGDLS and CDR2 is YYNGEE. CDR3 length: 16 residues. CDR3 in DNA: TGTGCCAGCAGCGTAGCTCAGGGGGCCAATAATTCACCCCTCCACTTT. It is translated as CASSVAQGANNSPLHF.

CDR3 protein: CASSGLDYNEQFF. The CDR3 region has the DNA TGTGCCAGCAGTGGACTCGACTACAATGAGCAGTTCTTC. This chain connects TRBV6-2 or TRBV6-3 to TRBJ2-1, with D possibly TRBD2 on 5 matching bases. V was cut by 5 bases and J by 3 bases, with 8 bases left in between. Germline CDR1 reads MNHEY; CDR2 reads SVGEGT. The CDR3 has 13 amino acids.

In this sample, this clone turned up once. The gene calls are TRBV7-2 and TRBJ1-4; a weak D match, TRBD1 (6 bases). The length of the CDR3 is 18 residues. The V and J ends lost 5 bases and 4 bases respectively, with 23 bases between them. CDR1 SGHTA and CDR2 FQGNSA come from the germline V gene. The DNA for the CDR3 is TGTGCCAGCAGCCTCATTCCCGCAGGGCAGGGGATTAATGAAAAACTGTTTTTT. It is translated as CASSLIPAGQGINEKLFF.

The chain joins TRBV6-5 to TRBJ2-1; 10 positions match TRBD1. Per germline, CDR1 MNHEY and CDR2 SVGAGI. The J segment lost 8 bases and the V segment lost 7 bases, leaving 11 bases of the junction unmatched. CDR3 length equals 15 residues. CDR3 loop: CASMKAWTGGDEQFF. For the CDR3, the DNA is TGTGCCAGCATGAAGGCATGGACAGGGGGGGATGAGCAGTTCTTC.

This clone was recorded once. V and J are TRBV5-4 and TRBJ2-1; a weak D match, TRBD2 (5 bases). Trimming pared 4 bases from V and 7 bases from J, leaving 12 bases between. The CDR3 runs to 13 residues. The germline V gene encodes CDR1 SGHNT and CDR2 YYREEE (reference sequence). DNA for the CDR3: TGTGCCAGCAGCCAGGACTCCCTAAATGAGCAGTTCTTC. Protein sequence: CASSQDSLNEQFF.

V is TRBV7-2 and J is TRBJ2-3; D might be TRBD1 (5 bases). Germline CDR1 is SGHTA and CDR2 is FQGNSA. The ends were cut back, 1 base at V and 5 bases at J, with 13 bases in the middle. The CDR3 runs 15 residues. This CDR3 reads CASSLGPQRGDTQYF. The CDR3 nucleotides read TGTGCCAGCAGCTTAGGGCCTCAAAGGGGAGATACGCAGTATTTT.

A single count supports this clone. The rearrangement links TRBV6-4 to TRBJ1-1; D unclear. The CDR3 runs to 13 residues. Trimming pared 2 bases from V and 0 bases from J, leaving 4 bases between. CDR1 and CDR2 from the germline V gene are MRHNA and SNTAGT. The CDR3 reads CASSDELNTEAFF. The CDR3 DNA reads as TGTGCCAGCAGTGACGAGCTGAACACTGAAGCTTTCTTT.

The J gene is TRBJ1-1, the V gene TRBV5-4; D might be TRBD1 (5 bases). The ends were cut back, 4 bases at V and 0 bases at J, with 13 bases in the middle. CDR3 length: 15 residues. Germline V gene sequence: CDR1 SGHNT, CDR2 YYREEE (reference sequence). CDR3 nucleotide sequence: TGTGCCAGCAGCCGAGCGGGGGGTATGAACACTGAAGCTTTCTTT. It yields the protein CASSRAGGMNTEAFF.